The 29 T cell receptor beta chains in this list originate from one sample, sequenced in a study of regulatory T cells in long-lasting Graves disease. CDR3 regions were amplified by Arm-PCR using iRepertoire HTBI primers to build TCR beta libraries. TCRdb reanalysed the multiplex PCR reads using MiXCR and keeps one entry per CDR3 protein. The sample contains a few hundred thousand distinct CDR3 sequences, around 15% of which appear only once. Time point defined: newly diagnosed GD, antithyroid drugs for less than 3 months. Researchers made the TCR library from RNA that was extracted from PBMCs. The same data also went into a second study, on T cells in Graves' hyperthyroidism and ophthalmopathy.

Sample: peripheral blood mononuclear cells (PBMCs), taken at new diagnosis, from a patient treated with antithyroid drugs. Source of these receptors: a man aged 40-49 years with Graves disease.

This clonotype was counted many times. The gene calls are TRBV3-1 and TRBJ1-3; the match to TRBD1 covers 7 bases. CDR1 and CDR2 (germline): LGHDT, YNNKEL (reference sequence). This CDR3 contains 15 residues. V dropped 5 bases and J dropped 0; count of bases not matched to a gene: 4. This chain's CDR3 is CASSGQVFSGNTIYF. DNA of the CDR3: TGTGCCAGCAGCGGACAGGTGTTCTCTGGAAACACCATATATTTT.

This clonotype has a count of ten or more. The DNA of the CDR3 is TGTGCCAGCGGCCTAATACAGGGGGCGCACACCGGGGAGCTGTTTTTT. Protein sequence: CASGLIQGAHTGELFF. V and J are TRBV2 and TRBJ2-2; 9 nucleotides line up with TRBD1. The trim removed 8 bases at V and 3 bases at J, leaving 10 bases unmatched. The CDR3 length is 16 residues. The germline gives CDR1 SNHLY, CDR2 FYNNEI.

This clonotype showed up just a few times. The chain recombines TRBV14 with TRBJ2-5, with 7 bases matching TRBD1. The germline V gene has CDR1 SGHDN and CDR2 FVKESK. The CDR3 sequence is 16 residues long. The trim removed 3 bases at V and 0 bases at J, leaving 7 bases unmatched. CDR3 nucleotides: TGTGCCAGCAGCCAGTGGACAGGCCCGTACCAAGAGACCCAGTACTTC. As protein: CASSQWTGPYQETQYF.

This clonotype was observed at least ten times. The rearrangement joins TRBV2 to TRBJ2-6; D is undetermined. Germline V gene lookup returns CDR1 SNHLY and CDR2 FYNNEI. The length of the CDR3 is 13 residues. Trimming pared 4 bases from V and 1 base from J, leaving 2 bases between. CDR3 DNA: TGTGCCAGCAGTGGGTCTGGGGCCAACGTCCTGACTTTC. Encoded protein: CASSGSGANVLTF.

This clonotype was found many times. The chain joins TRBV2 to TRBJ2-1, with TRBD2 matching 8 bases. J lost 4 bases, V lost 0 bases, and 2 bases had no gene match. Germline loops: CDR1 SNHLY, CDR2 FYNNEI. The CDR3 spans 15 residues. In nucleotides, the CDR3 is TGTGCCAGCAGTGAAGCACTAGCGGCTTACAATGAGCAGTTCTTC. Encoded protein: CASSEALAAYNEQFF.

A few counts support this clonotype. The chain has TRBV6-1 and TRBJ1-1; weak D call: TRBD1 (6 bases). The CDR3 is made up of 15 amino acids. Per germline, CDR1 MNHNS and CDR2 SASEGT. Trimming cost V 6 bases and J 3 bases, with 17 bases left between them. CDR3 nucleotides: TGTGCCAGCAGCAGGCCGGGGGGCGCGGACACTGAAGCTTTCTTT. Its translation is CASSRPGGADTEAFF.

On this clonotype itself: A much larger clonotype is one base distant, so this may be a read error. The CDR3 here is CSTNSYNEQYF. The CDR3 region has the DNA TGCAGCACCAACAGCTACAATGAGCAGTACTTC. The chain joins TRBV20-1 to TRBJ2-7; D is unresolved. The CDR3 sequence is 11 residues long. Germline assignment: CDR1 DFQATT and CDR2 SNEGSKA (reference sequence).

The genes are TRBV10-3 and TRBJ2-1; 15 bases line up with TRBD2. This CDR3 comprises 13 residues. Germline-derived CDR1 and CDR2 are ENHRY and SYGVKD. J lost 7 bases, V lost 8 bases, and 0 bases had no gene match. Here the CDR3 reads CAIGLAGGNEQFF. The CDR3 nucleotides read TGTGCCATCGGACTAGCGGGGGGGAATGAGCAGTTCTTC.

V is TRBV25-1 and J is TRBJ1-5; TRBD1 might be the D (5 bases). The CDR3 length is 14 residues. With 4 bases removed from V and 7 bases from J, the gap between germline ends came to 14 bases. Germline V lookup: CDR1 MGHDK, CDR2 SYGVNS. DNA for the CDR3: TGTGCCAGCAGTGTATATGAAGGGGACCAGCCCCAGCATTTT. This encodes CASSVYEGDQPQHF.

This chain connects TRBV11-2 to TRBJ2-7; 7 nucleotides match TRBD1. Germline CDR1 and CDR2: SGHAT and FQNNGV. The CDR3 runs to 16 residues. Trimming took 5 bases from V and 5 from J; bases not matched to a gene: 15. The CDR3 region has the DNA TGTGCCAGCAGCCACCTACAGGGGAAAGTTTCCCACGAGCAGTACTTC. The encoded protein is CASSHLQGKVSHEQYF.

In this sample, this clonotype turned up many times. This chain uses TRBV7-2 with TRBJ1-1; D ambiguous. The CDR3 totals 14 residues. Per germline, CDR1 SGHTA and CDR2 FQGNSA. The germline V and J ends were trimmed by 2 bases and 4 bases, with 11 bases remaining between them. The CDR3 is CASSLKGGSTEAFF. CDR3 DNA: TGTGCCAGCAGCTTAAAAGGCGGCAGCACTGAAGCTTTCTTT.

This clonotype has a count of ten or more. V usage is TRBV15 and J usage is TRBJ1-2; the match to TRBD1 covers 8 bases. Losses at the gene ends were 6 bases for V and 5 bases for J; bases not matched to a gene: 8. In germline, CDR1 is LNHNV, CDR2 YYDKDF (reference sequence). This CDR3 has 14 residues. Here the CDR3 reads CATSPADRGYGYTF. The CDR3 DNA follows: TGTGCCACCAGTCCCGCCGACAGGGGATATGGCTACACCTTC.

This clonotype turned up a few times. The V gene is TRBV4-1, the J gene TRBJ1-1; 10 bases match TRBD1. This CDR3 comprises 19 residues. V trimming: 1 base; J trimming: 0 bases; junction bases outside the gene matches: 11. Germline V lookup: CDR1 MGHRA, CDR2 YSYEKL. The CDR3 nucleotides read TGCGCCAGCAGCCAAGCAAGTTGGGGACAGGGGTTCATGAACACTGAAGCTTTCTTT. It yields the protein CASSQASWGQGFMNTEAFF.

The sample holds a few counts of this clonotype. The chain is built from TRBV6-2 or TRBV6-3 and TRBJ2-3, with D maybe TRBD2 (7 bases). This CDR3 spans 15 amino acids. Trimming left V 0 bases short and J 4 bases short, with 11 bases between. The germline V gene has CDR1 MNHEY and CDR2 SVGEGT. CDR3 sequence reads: CASSYSGGAPDTQYF. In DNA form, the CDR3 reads TGTGCCAGCAGTTACTCTGGGGGGGCCCCAGATACGCAGTATTTT.

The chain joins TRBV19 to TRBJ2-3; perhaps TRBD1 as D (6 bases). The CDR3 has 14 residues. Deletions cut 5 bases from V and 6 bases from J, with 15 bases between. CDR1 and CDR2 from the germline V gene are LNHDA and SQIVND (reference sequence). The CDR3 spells CASSHREIRDTQYF. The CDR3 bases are TGTGCCAGTAGTCACAGGGAAATACGCGATACGCAGTATTTT.

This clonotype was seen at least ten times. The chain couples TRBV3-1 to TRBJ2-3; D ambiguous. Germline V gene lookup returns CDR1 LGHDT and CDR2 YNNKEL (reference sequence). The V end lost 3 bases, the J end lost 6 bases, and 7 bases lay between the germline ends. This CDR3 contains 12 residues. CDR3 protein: CASSHPSDTQYF. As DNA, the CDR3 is TGTGCCAGCAGCCATCCGAGTGATACGCAGTATTTT.

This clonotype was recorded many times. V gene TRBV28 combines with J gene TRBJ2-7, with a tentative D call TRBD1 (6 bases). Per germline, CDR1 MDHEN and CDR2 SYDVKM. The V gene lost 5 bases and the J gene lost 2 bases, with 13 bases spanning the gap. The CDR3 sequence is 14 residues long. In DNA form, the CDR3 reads TGTGCCAGCAGTCCCAGGGGTTTTCCCTACGAGCAGTACTTC. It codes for CASSPRGFPYEQYF.

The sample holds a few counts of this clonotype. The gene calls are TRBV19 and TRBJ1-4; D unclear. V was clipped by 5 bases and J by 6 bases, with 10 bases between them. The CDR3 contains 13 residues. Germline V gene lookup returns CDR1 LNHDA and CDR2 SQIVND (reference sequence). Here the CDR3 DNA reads TGTGCCAGTAGTTCGGGGTTTGATGAAAAACTGTTTTTT. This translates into CASSSGFDEKLFF.

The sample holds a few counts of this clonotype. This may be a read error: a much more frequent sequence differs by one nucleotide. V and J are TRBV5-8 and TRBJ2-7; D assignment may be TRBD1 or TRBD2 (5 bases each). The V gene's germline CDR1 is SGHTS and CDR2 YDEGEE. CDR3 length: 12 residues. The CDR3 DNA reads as TGTGCCGGCAGCTGGGACGTCTACGAGCAGTACTTC. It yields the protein CAGSWDVYEQYF.

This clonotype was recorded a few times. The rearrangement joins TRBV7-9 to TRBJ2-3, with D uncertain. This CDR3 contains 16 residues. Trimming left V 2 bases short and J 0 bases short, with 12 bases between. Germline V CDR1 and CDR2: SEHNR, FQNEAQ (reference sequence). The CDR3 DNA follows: TGTGCCAGCAGCTTAATCCTGGCTTCTAGCACAGATACGCAGTATTTT. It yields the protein CASSLILASSTDTQYF. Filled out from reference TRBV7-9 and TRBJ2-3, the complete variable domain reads DTGVSQNPRHKITKRGQNVTFRCDPISEHNRLYWYRQTLGQGPEFLTYFQNEAQLEKSRLLSDRFSAERPKGSFSTLEIQRTEQGDSAMYLCASSLILASSTDTQYFGPGTRLTVL.

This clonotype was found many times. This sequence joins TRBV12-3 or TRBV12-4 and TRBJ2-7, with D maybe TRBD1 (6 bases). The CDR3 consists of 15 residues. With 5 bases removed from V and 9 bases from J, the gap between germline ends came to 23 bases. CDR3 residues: CASSPNTGSPTRQYF. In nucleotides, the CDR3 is TGTGCCAGCAGTCCCAACACAGGGTCTCCTACGAGGCAGTACTTC.

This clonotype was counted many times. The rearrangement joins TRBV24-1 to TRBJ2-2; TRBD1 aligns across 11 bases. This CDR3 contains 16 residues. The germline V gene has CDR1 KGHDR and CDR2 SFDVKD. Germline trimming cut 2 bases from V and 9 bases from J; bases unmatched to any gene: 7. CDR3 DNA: TGTGCCACCAGTGATTCCTGGGACAGGGGGAAACGGGAGCTGTTTTTT. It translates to CATSDSWDRGKRELFF.

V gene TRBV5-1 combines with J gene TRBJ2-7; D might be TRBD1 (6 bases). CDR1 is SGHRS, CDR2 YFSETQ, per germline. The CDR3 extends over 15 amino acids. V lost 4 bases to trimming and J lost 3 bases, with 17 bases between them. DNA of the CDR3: TGCGCCAGCAGCGTACAAACGAGACAGGTCTACGAGCAGTACTTC. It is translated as CASSVQTRQVYEQYF.

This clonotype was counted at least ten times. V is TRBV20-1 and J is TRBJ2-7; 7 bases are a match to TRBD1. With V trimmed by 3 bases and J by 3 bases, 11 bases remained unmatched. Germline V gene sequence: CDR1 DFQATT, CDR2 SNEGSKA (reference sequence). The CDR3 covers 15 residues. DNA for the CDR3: TGCAGTGCTAGTCCTCCGGGACAGATGCACTACGAGCAGTACTTC. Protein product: CSASPPGQMHYEQYF.

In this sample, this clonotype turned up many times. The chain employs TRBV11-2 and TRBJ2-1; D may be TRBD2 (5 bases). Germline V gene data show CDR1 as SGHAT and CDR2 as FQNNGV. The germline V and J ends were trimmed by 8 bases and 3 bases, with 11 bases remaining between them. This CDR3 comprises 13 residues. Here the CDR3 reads CASEHSGYNEQFF. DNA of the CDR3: TGTGCCAGCGAACACAGCGGCTACAATGAGCAGTTCTTC.

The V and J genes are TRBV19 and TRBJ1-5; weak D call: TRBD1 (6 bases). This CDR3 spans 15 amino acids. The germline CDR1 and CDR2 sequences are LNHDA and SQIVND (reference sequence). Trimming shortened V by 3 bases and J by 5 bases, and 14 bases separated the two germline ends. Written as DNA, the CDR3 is TGTGCCAGTAGTATCCCTGACAGGTGGGATCAGCCCCAGCATTTT. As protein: CASSIPDRWDQPQHF.

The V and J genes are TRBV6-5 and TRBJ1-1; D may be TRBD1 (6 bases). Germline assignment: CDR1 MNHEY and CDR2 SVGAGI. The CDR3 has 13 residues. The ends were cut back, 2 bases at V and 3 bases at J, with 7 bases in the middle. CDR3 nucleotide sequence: TGTGCCAGCAGTTACAGACAGGACACTGAAGCTTTCTTT. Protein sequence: CASSYRQDTEAFF.

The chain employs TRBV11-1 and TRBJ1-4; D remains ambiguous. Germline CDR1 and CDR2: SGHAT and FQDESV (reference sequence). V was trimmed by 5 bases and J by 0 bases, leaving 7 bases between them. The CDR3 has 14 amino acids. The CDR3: CASSQHSTNEKLFF. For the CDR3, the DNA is TGTGCCAGCAGCCAGCATTCAACTAATGAAAAACTGTTTTTT.

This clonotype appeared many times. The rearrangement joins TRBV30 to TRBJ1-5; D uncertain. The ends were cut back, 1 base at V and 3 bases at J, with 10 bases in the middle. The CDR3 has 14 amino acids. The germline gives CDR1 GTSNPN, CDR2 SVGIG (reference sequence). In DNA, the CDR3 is TGTGCCTGGAGTGGGGTGGCCTACAATCAGCCCCAGCATTTT. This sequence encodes CAWSGVAYNQPQHF.